The 8 T cell receptor beta chains in this list originate from one sample, sequenced in a study of cytomegalovirus exposure and HLA in healthy donors. 13 Jbeta primers and 60 Vbeta primers were used for the PCR. Here immunoSEQ multiplex PCR was the method, and the copy in TCRdb shows in-frame clones only, minus some. This table has more than 140,000 clones, 64% appearing once. Sequencing was performed on PBMCs. Every receptor here comes from a woman in her thirties in good health and CMV-seropositive.

Turning to this clone: The CDR3 does not close with the conserved phenylalanine or tryptophan, likely indicating a read error. V and J are TRBV11-1 and TRBJ1-1, with a tentative D call TRBD1 (6 bases). Germline V gives CDR1 SGHAT, CDR2 FQDESV (reference sequence). The CDR3 totals 14 residues. V dropped 5 bases and J dropped 10 bases, with 20 bases sitting between them. The CDR3 DNA reads as TGTGCCAGCAGCCCCGGGGGCGGGGGCTTCGGAGCTTTCCTT. It codes for CASSPGGGGFGAFL.

The rearrangement joins TRBV29-1 to TRBJ2-3; 8 bases map to TRBD2. Germline V gives CDR1 SQVTM, CDR2 ANQGSEA. The length of the CDR3 is 12 residues. Trimming at V came to 6 bases and at J to 1 base, leaving 0 bases not matched to a gene. CDR3 region: CSVREGTDTQYF. For the CDR3, the DNA is TGCAGCGTGCGGGAGGGCACAGATACGCAGTATTTT.

V is TRBV28 and J is TRBJ1-6; no clear D. This CDR3 is 13 amino acids long. V gave up 2 bases and J gave up 10 bases, with 9 bases separating them. Germline V gene sequence: CDR1 MDHEN, CDR2 SYDVKM. For the CDR3, the DNA is TGTGCCAGCAGTTTAGATTTACAGTCACCCCTCCACTTT. Translated, it gives CASSLDLQSPLHF. The whole variable domain, filled in from reference TRBV28 and TRBJ1-6, reads DVKVTQSSRYLVKRTGEKVFLECVQDMDHENMFWYRQDPGLGLRLIYFSYDVKMKEKGDIPEGYSVSREKKERFSLILESASTNQTSMYLCASSLDLQSPLHFGNGTRLTVT.

The chain has TRBV27 and TRBJ1-1; D might be TRBD1 (6 bases). Germline CDR1 MNHEY, CDR2 SMNVEV (reference sequence). V was cut by 3 bases and J by 1 base, with 12 bases left in between. CDR3 length equals 15 residues. CDR3 nucleotide sequence: TGTGCCAGCAGTTTGACGAGACAGGCGAACACTGAAGCTTTCTTT. The encoded protein is CASSLTRQANTEAFF.

The rearrangement links TRBV29-1 to TRBJ2-7, with 11 bases matching TRBD2. V lost 3 bases to trimming and J lost 6 bases; unmatched junction nucleotides: 10. CDR1 is SQVTM, CDR2 ANQGSEA, per germline. The CDR3 sequence is 15 residues long. The CDR3 DNA follows: TGCAGCGTTGAGTTGCTAGCGGGGGGATTAGGCGAGCAGTACTTC. Protein product: CSVELLAGGLGEQYF.

This chain uses TRBV2 with TRBJ2-5, with 9 bases fitting TRBD1. The CDR3 loop spans 17 amino acids. In germline, CDR1 is SNHLY, CDR2 FYNNEI. V lost 6 bases and J lost 3; bases outside the gene matches: 14. In DNA form, the CDR3 reads TGTGCCAGCAGCTCACAGGGGGCGAGTTCATTAAAAGAGACCCAGTACTTC. Residues: CASSSQGASSLKETQYF.

This clone was recorded a few times. The CDR3 sequence: CASSSYLRNQPQHF. Here the CDR3 DNA reads TGTGCCAGCAGTTCATATCTACGCAATCAGCCCCAGCATTTT. J is TRBJ1-5 and V is TRBV27; D call uncertain. The CDR3 covers 14 residues. The V gene's germline CDR1 is MNHEY and CDR2 SMNVEV (reference sequence). The V end was cut by 4 bases, the J end by 2 bases, with 9 bases between.

The CDR3 region has the DNA TGCAGCGTTGCCCGCAGGATGGTGGCTGAAGCTTTCTTT. Its protein is CSVARRMVAEAFF. The chain has TRBV29-1 and TRBJ1-1; D call uncertain. The CDR3 contains 13 residues. Germline V gene sequence: CDR1 SQVTM, CDR2 ANQGSEA. V was trimmed by 4 bases and J by 6 bases, leaving 15 bases between them. Full variable domain (remainder filled in from reference TRBV29-1 and TRBJ1-1): SAVISQKPSRDICQRGTSLTIQCQVDSQVTMMFWYRQQPGQSLTLIATANQGSEATYESGFVIDKFPISRPNLTFSTLTVSNMSPEDSSIYLCSVARRMVAEAFFGQGTRLTVV.